This T cell receptor beta chain came from a study of radiation and T cells in renal cell carcinoma. Sequencing used immunoSEQ multiplex PCR; TCRdb keeps in-frame clones, though not all of them. The table lists approximately 170,000 clones, around 90% of them singletons, with approximately 11% in the top ten. With V trimmed by 0 bases and J by 1 base, 15 bases remained unmatched. The germline gives CDR1 LGHNA, CDR2 YNFKEQ. This CDR3 has 20 amino acids. Time point denoted: blood 4 weeks post-SBRT, at nephrectomy. Treatment of the sample: 15 Gy SBRT to primary tumor, nephrectomy 4 weeks later. The chain joins TRBV4-2 to TRBJ1-5, with 7 bases matching TRBD1. This TCR was recovered from a woman aged 50 to 60 with renal cell carcinoma. The source was blood, collected from a patient whose treatment included radiotherapy and nephrectomy. The CDR3 DNA follows: TGTGCCAGCAGCCAAGATCAAGGCTTAACAGGGGCTAGAAGCAATCAGCCCCAGCATTTT. It translates to CASSQDQGLTGARSNQPQHF.